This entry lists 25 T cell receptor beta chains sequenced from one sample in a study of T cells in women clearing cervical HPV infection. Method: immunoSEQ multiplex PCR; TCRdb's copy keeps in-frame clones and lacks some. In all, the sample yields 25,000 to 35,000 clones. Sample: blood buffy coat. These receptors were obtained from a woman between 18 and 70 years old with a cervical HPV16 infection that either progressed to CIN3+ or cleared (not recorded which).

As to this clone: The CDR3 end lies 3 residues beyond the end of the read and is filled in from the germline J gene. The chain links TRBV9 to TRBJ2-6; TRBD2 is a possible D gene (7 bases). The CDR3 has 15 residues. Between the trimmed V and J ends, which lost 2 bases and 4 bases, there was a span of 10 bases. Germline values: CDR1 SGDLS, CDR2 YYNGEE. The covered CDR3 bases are TGTGCCAGCAGCGTCGGGGGGCGGGGGGCCAACGTC. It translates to CASSVGGRGANV. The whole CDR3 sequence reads CASSVGGRGANVLTF.

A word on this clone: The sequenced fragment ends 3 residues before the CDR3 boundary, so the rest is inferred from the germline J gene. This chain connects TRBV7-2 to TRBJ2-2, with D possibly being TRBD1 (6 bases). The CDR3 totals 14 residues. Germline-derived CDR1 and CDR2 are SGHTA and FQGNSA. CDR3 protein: CASSPNQGNSPLFF. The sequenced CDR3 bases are TGTGCCAGCAGCCCAAACCAGGGGAATTCACCG.

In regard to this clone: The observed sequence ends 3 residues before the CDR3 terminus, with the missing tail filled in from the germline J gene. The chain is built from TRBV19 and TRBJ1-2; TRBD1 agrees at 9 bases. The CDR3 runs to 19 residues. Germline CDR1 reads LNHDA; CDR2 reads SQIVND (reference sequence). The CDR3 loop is CASSYHGSLGTGTYYDYTF. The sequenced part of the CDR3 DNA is TGTGCCAGTAGTTACCATGGTTCCCTCGGGACAGGGACCTACTACGAC.

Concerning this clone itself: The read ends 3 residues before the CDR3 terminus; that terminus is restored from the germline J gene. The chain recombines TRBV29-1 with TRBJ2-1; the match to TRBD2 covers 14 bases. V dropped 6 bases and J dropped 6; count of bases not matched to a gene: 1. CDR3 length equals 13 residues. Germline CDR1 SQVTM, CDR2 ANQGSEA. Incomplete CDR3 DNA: TGCAGCGTGACTAGCGGGAGGGGCAATGAG. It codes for CSVTSGRGNE. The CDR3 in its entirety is CSVTSGRGNEQFF.

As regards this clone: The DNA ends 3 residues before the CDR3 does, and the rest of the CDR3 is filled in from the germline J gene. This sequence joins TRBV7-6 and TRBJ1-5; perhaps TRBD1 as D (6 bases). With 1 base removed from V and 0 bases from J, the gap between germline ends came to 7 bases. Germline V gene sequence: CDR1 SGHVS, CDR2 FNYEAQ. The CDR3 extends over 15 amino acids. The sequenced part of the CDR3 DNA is TGTGCCAGCAGCTTAGGGACAGATAGCAATCAGCCC. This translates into CASSLGTDSNQP. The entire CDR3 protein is CASSLGTDSNQPQHF.

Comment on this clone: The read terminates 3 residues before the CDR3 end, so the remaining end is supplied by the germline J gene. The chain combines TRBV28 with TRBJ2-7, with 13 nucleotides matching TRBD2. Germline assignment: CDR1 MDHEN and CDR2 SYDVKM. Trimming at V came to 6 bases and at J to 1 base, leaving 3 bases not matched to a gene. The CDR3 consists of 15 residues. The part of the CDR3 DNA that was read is TGTGCCAGCAGCCAGGGACTAGCGGGGTCCTACGAG. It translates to CASSQGLAGSYE. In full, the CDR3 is CASSQGLAGSYEQYF.

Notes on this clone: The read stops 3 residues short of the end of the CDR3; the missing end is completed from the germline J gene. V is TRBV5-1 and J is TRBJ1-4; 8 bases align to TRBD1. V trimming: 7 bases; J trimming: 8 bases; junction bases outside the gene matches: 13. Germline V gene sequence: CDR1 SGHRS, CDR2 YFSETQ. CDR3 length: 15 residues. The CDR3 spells CASAGQDPSVEKLFF. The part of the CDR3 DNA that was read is TGCGCCAGCGCGGGACAGGACCCGTCGGTGGAAAAA. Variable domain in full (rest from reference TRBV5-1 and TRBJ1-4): KAGVTQTPRYLIKTRGQQVTLSCSPISGHRSVSWYQQTPGQGLQFLFEYFSETQRNKGNFPGRFSGRQFSNSRSEMNVSTLELGDSALYLCASAGQDPSVEKLFFGSGTQLSVL.

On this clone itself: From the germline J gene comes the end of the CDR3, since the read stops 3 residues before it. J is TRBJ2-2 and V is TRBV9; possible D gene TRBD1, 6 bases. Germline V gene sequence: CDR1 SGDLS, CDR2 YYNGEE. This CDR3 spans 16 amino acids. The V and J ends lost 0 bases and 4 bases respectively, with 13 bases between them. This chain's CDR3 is CASSVVSSRGTGELFF. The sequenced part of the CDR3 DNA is TGTGCCAGCAGCGTAGTCTCTAGCAGGGGCACCGGGGAG.

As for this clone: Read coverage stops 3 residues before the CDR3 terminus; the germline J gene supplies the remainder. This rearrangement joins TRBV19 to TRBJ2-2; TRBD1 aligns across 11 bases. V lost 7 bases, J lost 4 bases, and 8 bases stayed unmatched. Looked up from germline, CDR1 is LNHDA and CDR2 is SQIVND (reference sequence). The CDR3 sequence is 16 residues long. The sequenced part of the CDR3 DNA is TGTGCCAGTACCTCCGGACAGGGGGCGCTCACCGGGGAG. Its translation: CASTSGQGALTGE. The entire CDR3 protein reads CASTSGQGALTGELFF.

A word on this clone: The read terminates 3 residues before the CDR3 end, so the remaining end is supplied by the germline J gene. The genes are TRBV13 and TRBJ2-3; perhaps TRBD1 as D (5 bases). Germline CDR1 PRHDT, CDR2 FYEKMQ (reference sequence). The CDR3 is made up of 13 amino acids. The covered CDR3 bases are TGTGCCAGCAGCTTCGACAGCCGAGAGGCG. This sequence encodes CASSFDSREA. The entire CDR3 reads CASSFDSREAQYF.

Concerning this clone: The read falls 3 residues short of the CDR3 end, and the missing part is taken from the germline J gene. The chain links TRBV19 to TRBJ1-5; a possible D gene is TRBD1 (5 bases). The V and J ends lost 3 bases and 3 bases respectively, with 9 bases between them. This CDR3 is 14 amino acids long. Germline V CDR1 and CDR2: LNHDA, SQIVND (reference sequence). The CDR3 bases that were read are TGTGCCAGTAGTATGGGGCTGATCAATCAGCCC. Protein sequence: CASSMGLINQP. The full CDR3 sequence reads CASSMGLINQPQHF.

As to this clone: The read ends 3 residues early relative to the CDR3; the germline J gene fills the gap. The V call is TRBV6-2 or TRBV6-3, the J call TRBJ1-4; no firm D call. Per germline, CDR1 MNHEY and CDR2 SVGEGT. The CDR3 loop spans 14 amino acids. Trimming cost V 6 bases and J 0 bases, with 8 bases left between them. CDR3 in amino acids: CASSRQATNEKLFF. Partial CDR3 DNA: TGTGCCAGCAGCCGACAAGCAACTAATGAAAAA.

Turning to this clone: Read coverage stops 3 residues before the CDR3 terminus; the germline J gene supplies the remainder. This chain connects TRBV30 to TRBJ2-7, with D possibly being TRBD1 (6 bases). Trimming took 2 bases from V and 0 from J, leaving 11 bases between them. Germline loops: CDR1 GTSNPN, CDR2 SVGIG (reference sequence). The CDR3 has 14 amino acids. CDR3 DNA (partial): TGTGCCTGGAGTCTTAGACAGGACTCCTACGAG. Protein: CAWSLRQDSYE. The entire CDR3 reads CAWSLRQDSYEQYF. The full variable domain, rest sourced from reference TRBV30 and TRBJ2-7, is SQTIHQWPATLVQPVGSPLSLECTVEGTSNPNLYWYRQAAGRGLQLLFYSVGIGQISSEVPQNLSASRPQDRQFILSSKKLLLSDSGFYLCAWSLRQDSYEQYFGPGTRLTVT.

CDR3 residues: CASSFSGTSSSNQPQHF. Partial CDR3 DNA: TGTGCCAGTAGTTTCTCGGGTACCTCTAGTAGCAATCAGCCC. The chain combines TRBV19 with TRBJ1-5; D not certain. Read sequence stops 3 residues before the CDR3 end, and the germline J gene provides the missing end. Trimming stripped 5 bases from V and 0 bases from J, with 17 bases between. The CDR3 is 17 amino acids. Germline lookup yields CDR1 LNHDA and CDR2 SQIVND (reference sequence).

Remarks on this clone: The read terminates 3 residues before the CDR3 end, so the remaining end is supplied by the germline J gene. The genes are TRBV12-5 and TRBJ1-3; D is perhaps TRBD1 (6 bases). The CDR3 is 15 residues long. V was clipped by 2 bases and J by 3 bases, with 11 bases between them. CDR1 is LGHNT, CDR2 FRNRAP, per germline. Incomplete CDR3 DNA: TGTGCTAGTGGTTTGTTCTTGGACAGTGGAAACACC. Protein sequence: CASGLFLDSGNT. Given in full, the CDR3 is CASGLFLDSGNTIYF.

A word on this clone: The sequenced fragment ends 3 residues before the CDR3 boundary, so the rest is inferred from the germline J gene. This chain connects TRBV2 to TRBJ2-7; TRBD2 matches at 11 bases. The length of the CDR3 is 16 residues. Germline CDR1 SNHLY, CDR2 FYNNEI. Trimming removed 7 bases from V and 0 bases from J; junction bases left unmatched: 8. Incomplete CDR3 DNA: TGTGCCAGCATAACTAGCGGGAGCGTCAACTCCTACGAG. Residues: CASITSGSVNSYE. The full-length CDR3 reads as CASITSGSVNSYEQYF.

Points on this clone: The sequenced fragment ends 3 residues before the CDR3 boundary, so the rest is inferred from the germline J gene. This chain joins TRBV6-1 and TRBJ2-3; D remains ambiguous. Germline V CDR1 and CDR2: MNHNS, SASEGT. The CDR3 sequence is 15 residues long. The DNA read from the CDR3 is TGTGCCAGCAGTGAACCACAACATAGCAATCAGCCG. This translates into CASSEPQHSNQP. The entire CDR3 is CASSEPQHSNQPQYF.

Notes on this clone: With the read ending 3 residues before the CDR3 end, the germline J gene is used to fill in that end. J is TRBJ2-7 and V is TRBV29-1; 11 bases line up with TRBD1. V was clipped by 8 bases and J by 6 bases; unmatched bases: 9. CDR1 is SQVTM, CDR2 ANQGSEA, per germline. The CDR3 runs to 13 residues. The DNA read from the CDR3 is TGCAGCATGGGGGGCGGGACAGGGGGCGAG. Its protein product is CSMGGGTGGE. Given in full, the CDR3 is CSMGGGTGGEQYF.

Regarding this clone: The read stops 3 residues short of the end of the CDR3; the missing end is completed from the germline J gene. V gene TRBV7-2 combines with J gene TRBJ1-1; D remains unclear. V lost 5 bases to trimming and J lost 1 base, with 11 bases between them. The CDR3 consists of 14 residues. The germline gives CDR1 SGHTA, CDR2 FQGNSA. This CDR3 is CASSVSRGNTEAFF. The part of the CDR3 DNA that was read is TGTGCCAGCAGCGTGTCCCGGGGGAACACTGAA.

The CDR3 protein is CASSRGQGHTEAFF. The covered CDR3 bases are TGTGCCAGCTCACGAGGACAGGGGCACACTGAA. The chain couples TRBV18 to TRBJ1-1; 9 bases line up with TRBD1. The read comes to an end 3 residues before the CDR3 does, leaving the germline J gene to fill in the end. Looked up from germline, CDR1 is KGHSH and CDR2 is LQKENI. Trimming took 4 bases from V and 3 from J; bases not matched to a gene: 3. This CDR3 contains 14 residues.

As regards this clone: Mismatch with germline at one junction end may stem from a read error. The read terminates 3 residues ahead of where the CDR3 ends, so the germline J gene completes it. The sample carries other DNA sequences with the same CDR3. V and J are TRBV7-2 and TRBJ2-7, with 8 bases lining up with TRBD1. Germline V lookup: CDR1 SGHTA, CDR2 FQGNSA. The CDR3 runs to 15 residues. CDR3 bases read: TGTGCCAGCAGCCGCGGGCAGGGGGCCTCCGACGAG. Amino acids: CASSRGQGASDE. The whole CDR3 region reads CASSRGQGASDEQYF.

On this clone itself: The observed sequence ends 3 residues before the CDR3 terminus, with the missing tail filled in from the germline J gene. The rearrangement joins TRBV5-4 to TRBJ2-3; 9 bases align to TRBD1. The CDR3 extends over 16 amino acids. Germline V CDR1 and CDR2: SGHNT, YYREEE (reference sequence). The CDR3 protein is CASRLNTGTGTETQYF. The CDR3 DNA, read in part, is TGTGCCAGCAGATTAAACACCGGGACAGGGACGGAGACG.

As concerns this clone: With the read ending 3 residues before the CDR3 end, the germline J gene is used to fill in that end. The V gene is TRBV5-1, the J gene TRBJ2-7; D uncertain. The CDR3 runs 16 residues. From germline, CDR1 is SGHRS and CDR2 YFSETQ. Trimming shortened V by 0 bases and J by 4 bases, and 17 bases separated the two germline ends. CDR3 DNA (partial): TGCGCCAGCAGCTTGGAACCTCGGGTAGGCTCGTACGAG. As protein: CASSLEPRVGSYE. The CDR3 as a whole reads CASSLEPRVGSYEQYF.

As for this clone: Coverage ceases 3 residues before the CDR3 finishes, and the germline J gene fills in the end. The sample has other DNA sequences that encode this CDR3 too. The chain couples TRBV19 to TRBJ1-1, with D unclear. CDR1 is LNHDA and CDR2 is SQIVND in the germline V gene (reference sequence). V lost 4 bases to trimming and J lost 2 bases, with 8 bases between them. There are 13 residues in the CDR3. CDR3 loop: CASSTTVNTEAFF. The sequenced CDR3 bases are TGTGCCAGTAGTACTACGGTAAACACTGAA.

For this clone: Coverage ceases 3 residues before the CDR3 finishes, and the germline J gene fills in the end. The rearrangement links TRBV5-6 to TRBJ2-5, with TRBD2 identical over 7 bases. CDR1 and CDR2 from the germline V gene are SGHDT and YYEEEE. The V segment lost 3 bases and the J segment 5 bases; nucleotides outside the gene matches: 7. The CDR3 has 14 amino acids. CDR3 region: CASSSLSGSETQYF. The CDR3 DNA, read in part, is TGTGCCAGCAGCTCCCTTAGCGGGTCGGAGACC.